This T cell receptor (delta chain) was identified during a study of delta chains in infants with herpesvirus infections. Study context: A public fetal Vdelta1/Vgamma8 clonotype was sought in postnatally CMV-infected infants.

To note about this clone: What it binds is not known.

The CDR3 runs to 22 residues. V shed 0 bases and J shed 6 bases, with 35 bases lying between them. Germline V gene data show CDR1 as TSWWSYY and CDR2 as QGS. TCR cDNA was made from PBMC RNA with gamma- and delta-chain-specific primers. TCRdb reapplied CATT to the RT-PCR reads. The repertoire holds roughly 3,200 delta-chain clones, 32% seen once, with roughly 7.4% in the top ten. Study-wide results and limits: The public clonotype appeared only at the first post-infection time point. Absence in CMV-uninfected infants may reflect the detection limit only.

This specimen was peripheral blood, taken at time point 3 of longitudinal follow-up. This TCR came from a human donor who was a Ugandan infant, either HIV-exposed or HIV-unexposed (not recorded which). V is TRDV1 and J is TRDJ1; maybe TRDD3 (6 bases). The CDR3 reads CALGELDPEPFPTRGFSNKLIF. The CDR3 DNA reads TGTGCTCTTGGGGAACTAGACCCTGAACCTTTTCCCACGAGGGGATTCTCTAATAAACTCATCTTT.